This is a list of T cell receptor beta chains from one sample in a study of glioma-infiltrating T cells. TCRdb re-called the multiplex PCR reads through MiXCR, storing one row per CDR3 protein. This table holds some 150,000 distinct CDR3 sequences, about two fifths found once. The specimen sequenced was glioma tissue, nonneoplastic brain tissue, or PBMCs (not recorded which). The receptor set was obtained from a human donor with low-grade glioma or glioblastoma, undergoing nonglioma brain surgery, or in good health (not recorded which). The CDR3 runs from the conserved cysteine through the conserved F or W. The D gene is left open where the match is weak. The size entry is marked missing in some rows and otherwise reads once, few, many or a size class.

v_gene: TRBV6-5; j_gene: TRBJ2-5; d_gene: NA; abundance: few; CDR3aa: CASSEFGGNQETQYF; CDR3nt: TGTGCCAGCAGTGAGTTCGGCGGCAACCAAGAGACCCAGTACTTC
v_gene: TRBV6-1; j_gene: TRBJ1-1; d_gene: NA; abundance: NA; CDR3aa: CASRGTREAFF; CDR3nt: TGTGCCAGCAGGGGCACCCGTGAAGCTTTCTTT
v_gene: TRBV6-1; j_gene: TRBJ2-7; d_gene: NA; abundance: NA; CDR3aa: CASSPRGEQYF; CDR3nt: TGTGCCAGCAGTCCTAGAGGGGAGCAGTACTTC
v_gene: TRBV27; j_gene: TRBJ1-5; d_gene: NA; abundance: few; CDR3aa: CASSVRQSSNQPQHF; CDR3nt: TGTGCCAGCAGTGTCCGACAGAGTAGCAATCAGCCCCAGCATTTT
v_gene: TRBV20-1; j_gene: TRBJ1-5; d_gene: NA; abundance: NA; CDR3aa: CSAGQNNQPQHF; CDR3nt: TGCAGTGCCGGACAGAATAATCAGCCCCAGCATTTT
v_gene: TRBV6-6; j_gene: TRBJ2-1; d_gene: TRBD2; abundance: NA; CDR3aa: CASSYSAAGGANEQFF; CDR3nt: TGTGCCAGCAGTTACTCTGCAGCGGGAGGGGCCAATGAGCAGTTCTTC
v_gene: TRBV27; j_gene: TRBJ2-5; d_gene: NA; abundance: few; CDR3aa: CASRHVGTQYF; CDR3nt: TGTGCCAGCAGGCATGTGGGGACCCAGTACTTC
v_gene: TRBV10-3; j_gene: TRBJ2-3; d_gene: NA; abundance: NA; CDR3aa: CAISDRGGTYTQYF; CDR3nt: TGTGCCATCAGTGACAGGGGGGGCACTTATACGCAGTATTTT
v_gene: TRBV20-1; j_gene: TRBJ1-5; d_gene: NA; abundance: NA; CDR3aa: CSAGGHRNQPQHF; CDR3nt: TGCAGTGCGGGGGGACATCGTAATCAGCCCCAGCATTTT
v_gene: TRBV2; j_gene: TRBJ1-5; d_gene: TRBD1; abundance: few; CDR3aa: CASSFDREDQPQHF; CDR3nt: TGTGCCAGCAGTTTCGACAGGGAAGATCAGCCCCAGCATTTT
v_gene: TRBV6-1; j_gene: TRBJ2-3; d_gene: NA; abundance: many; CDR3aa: CASSYSGSTDTQYF; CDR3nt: TGTGCCAGCAGCTATAGCGGCTCTACAGATACGCAGTATTTT
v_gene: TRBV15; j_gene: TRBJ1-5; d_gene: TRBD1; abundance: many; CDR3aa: CATSRGTGAQPQHF; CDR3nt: TGTGCCACCAGCAGAGGGACAGGGGCACAGCCCCAGCATTTT
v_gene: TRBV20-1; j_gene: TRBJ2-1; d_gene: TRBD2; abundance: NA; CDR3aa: CSARDRRTSGGTTYNEQFF; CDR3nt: TGCAGTGCTAGAGATAGGAGGACTAGCGGGGGGACTACCTACAATGAGCAGTTCTTC
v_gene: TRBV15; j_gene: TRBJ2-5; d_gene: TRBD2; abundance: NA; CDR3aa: CATSRGDRGGYQETQYF; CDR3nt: TGTGCCACCAGCAGGGGGGACCGCGGGGGGTACCAAGAGACCCAGTACTTC
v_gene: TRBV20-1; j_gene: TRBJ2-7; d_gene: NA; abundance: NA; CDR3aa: CSATRDDLRLYF; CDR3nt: TGCAGTGCAACCCGGGACGACCTACGTCTGTACTTC
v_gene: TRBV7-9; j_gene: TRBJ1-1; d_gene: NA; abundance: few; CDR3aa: CASSDNRVLTEAFF; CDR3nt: TGTGCCAGCAGTGATAACAGGGTTCTCACTGAAGCTTTCTTT
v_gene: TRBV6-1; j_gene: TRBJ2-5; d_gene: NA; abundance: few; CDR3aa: CASRRGGQETQYF; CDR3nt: TGTGCCAGCAGAAGAGGGGGTCAAGAGACCCAGTACTTC
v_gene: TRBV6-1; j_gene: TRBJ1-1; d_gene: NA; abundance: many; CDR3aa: CASSSFSEAFF; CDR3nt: TGTGCCAGCAGTTCCTTTTCCGAAGCTTTCTTT
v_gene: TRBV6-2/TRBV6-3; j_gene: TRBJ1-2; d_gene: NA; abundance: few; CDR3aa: CASSYLTVDGYTF; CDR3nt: TGTGCCAGCAGTTACTTGACAGTCGATGGCTACACCTTC
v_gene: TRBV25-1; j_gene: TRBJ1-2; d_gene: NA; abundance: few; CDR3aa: CASSTGGTYHGYTF; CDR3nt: TGTGCCAGCAGTACCGGTGGGACATACCATGGCTACACCTTC
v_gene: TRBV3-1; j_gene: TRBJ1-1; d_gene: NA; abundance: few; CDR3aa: CASRPLDKNTEAFF; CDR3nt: TGTGCCAGCAGACCCTTGGACAAGAACACTGAAGCTTTCTTT
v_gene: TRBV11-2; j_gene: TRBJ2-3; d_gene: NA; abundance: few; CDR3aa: CASSFGHPDTQYF; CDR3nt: TGTGCCAGCAGCTTCGGACACCCAGATACGCAGTATTTT
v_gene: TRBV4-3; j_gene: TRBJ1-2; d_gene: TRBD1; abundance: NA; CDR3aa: CASSQTQDRSYGYTF; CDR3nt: TGCGCCAGCAGCCAAACCCAGGACAGGTCCTATGGCTACACCTTC